The next 22 T cell receptor beta chains were all read from a single sample in a study of T-cell reconstitution after alpha-beta-depleted transplantation in children. A TCRbeta library incorporating unique molecular identifiers was prepared. TCRdb ran MiXCR on the PCR reads and lists one entry per CDR3 protein. The sample holds roughly 300,000 distinct CDR3 sequences, 11% seen once. The specimen was peripheral blood, collected 180 days after TCRalphabeta/CD19-depleted stem cell transplant. All receptors derive from a male patient under 10 years old who had a stem cell transplant for chronic granulomatous disease, so the T cells may come from the graft donor.

In regard to this clonotype: This sequence may be a read error, since a much larger clone differs from it by one base. The chain combines TRBV5-1 with TRBJ1-1, with D maybe TRBD1 (5 bases). Germline lookup yields CDR1 SGHRS and CDR2 YFSETQ. The CDR3 covers 14 residues. V lost 4 bases to trimming and J lost 5 bases, with 15 bases between them. The CDR3 DNA follows: TGCGCCAGCAGCCGCCTAGACAGATATACTGAAGCTTTCTTT. Translating it yields CASSRLDRYTEAFF.

This clonotype was counted at least ten times. The V and J genes are TRBV5-1 and TRBJ2-1; D tentatively reads TRBD1 or TRBD2 (5 bases each). V dropped 0 bases and J dropped 4 bases, with 8 bases sitting between them. The V gene's germline CDR1 is SGHRS and CDR2 YFSETQ. The CDR3 extends over 14 amino acids. For the CDR3, the DNA is TGCGCCAGCAGCTTGGAGAGGGGATACAATGAGCAGTTCTTC. Amino acids: CASSLERGYNEQFF.

This clonotype came up many times. This chain joins TRBV19 and TRBJ1-1, with D maybe TRBD1 (5 bases). This CDR3 spans 13 amino acids. V was shortened by 5 bases and J by 1 base, with 8 bases between the two germline ends. Germline lookup yields CDR1 LNHDA and CDR2 SQIVND (reference sequence). CDR3 sequence (DNA): TGTGCCAGTAGTCAGGGCCCGAACACTGAAGCTTTCTTT. Amino acids: CASSQGPNTEAFF.

This clonotype was recorded at least ten times. The rearrangement joins TRBV20-1 to TRBJ2-5; D remains unclear. The CDR3 consists of 11 residues. Germline V gene lookup returns CDR1 DFQATT and CDR2 SNEGSKA (reference sequence). V lost 1 base and J 5 bases, leaving 5 bases between the germline ends. CDR3: CSARVGETQYF. The CDR3, as DNA: TGCAGTGCTAGAGTCGGGGAGACCCAGTACTTC.

This clonotype was counted between two and nine times. The junction does not match germline at one end; this may be a read error. V gene TRBV18 combines with J gene TRBJ2-7; a possible D gene is TRBD2 (6 bases). Germline CDR1 KGHSH, CDR2 LQKENI. CDR3 length: 15 residues. CDR3: CASSPWRGLTYEQSF. DNA of the CDR3: TGTGCCAGCTCACCATGGAGGGGCCTAACCTACGAGCAGTCCTTC.

This clonotype was seen repeatedly, ten times or more. This sequence joins TRBV10-3 and TRBJ2-7; 8 bases are a match to TRBD2. V lost 2 bases and J lost 4; bases outside the gene matches: 7. The CDR3 runs to 15 residues. Germline V CDR1 and CDR2: ENHRY, SYGVKD. The CDR3 DNA sequence: TGTGCCATCAGTGAGCTGGCGGGAGGTGGTTACGAGCAGTACTTC. Protein product: CAISELAGGGYEQYF.

This clonotype has a count of ten or more. The V and J genes are TRBV10-3 and TRBJ2-2, with 8 bases fitting TRBD1. The V gene's germline CDR1 is ENHRY and CDR2 SYGVKD. V lost 10 bases and J lost 0; bases outside the gene matches: 4. This CDR3 is built from 14 residues. The DNA of the CDR3 is TGTGCCACCTCGGGACAGGCGAACACCGGGGAGCTGTTTTTT. Translating it yields CATSGQANTGELFF.

This clonotype occurred many times. V usage is TRBV11-2 and J usage is TRBJ2-3, with D hard to call. The CDR3 is 16 residues long. Trimming shortened V by 0 bases and J by 1 base, and 11 bases separated the two germline ends. Germline V gene sequence: CDR1 SGHAT, CDR2 FQNNGV. CDR3 loop: CASSLDPRLRTDTQYF. CDR3 DNA sequence: TGTGCCAGCAGCTTAGATCCCAGGCTACGCACAGATACGCAGTATTTT.

This clonotype was picked up many times. The genes are TRBV4-3 and TRBJ1-1; 9 nucleotides agree with TRBD1. Losses at the gene ends were 1 base for V and 3 bases for J; bases not matched to a gene: 3. This CDR3 contains 15 residues. Per germline, CDR1 LGHNA and CDR2 YSLEER. The CDR3 region has the DNA TGCGCCAGCAGCCAAGGACAGGGGGAATACACTGAAGCTTTCTTT. It codes for CASSQGQGEYTEAFF.

This clonotype was recorded many times. CDR3 sequence reads: CASSRDRGVGELFF. The CDR3 coding sequence is TGTGCCAGCAGTCGGGACAGGGGGGTCGGGGAGCTGTTTTTT. This chain joins TRBV12-3 or TRBV12-4 and TRBJ2-2; 11 bases are a match to TRBD1. With 5 bases clipped from V and 7 bases from J, the junction kept 3 bases outside the gene matches. This CDR3 has 14 amino acids.

This clonotype was recorded at least ten times. The J gene is TRBJ2-1, the V gene TRBV4-3; possible D gene TRBD1, 7 bases. Per germline, CDR1 LGHNA and CDR2 YSLEER. V lost 1 base and J lost 0, with 13 bases in between. This CDR3 is built from 17 residues. The CDR3 spells CASSQGGTALSYNEQFF. CDR3 bases: TGCGCCAGCAGCCAAGGCGGGACAGCCCTCTCCTACAATGAGCAGTTCTTC.

Many counts were recorded for this clonotype. The V and J genes are TRBV7-3 and TRBJ1-2; no definite D call. Germline V CDR1 and CDR2: SGHTA, FQGTGA. The length of the CDR3 is 13 residues. Trimming pared 4 bases from V and 5 bases from J, leaving 11 bases between. CDR3 nucleotide sequence: TGTGCCAGCAGCTCCGACCTTGGGTATGGCTACACCTTC. Translation gives CASSSDLGYGYTF. Full variable domain (outside the CDR3, taken from reference TRBV7-3 and TRBJ1-2): GAGVSQTPSNKVTEKGKYVELRCDPISGHTALYWYRQSLGQGPEFLIYFQGTGAADDSGLPNDRFFAVRPEGSVSTLKIQRTERGDSAVYLCASSSDLGYGYTFGSGTRLTVV.

This clonotype was seen many times. The chain uses TRBV7-9 and TRBJ2-1, with 10 bases identical to TRBD1. CDR1 is SEHNR, CDR2 FQNEAQ, per germline (reference sequence). The CDR3 is made up of 15 amino acids. Trimming removed 5 bases from V and 7 bases from J; junction bases left unmatched: 8. CDR3 loop: CASSPRDRGYNEQFF. CDR3 DNA sequence: TGTGCCAGCAGCCCCCGGGACAGGGGTTATAATGAGCAGTTCTTC.

This clonotype occurred many times. V and J are TRBV4-3 and TRBJ1-5; unclear D gene. In germline, CDR1 is LGHNA, CDR2 YSLEER. V gave up 9 bases and J gave up 0 bases, with 15 bases separating them. CDR3 size: 15 residues. The CDR3 spells CASSKNLDSNQPQHF. The CDR3 DNA sequence: TGCGCCAGTAGCAAGAACTTGGATAGCAATCAGCCCCAGCATTTT.

This clonotype was recorded at least ten times. V usage is TRBV7-9 and J usage is TRBJ1-1; tentative D call: TRBD1 (6 bases). Germline lookup yields CDR1 SEHNR and CDR2 FQNEAQ (reference sequence). This CDR3 spans 14 amino acids. V shed 1 base and J shed 4 bases, with 10 bases lying between them. CDR3 sequence reads: CASSLGTVGTEAFF. The CDR3 coding sequence is TGTGCCAGCAGCTTAGGGACAGTCGGCACTGAAGCTTTCTTT.

This clonotype was counted many times. The chain carries TRBV2 and TRBJ2-4, with a possible D match to TRBD1 (5 bases). This CDR3 has 16 amino acids. Per the germline V gene, CDR1 is SNHLY and CDR2 is FYNNEI. V dropped 7 bases and J dropped 4 bases, with 20 bases sitting between them. As DNA, the CDR3 is TGTGCCAGCACCCAATACGGGCAGGGCACAAAAAACATTCAGTACTTC. It encodes CASTQYGQGTKNIQYF.

This clonotype was recorded many times. The chain is built from TRBV29-1 and TRBJ2-7; tentatively, D is TRBD1 or TRBD2 (5 bases each). The CDR3 has 15 amino acids. V was pared by 0 bases and J by 0 bases, with 12 bases between. Germline V gives CDR1 SQVTM, CDR2 ANQGSEA. Here the CDR3 reads CSVEDWDQSSYEQYF. CDR3 bases: TGCAGCGTTGAAGACTGGGACCAAAGCTCCTACGAGCAGTACTTC.

The table lists this clonotype with many counts. The chain uses TRBV7-2 and TRBJ2-3, with 8 positions matching TRBD1. The J segment lost 6 bases and the V segment lost 5 bases, leaving 7 bases of the junction unmatched. The CDR3 consists of 14 residues. The germline V gene has CDR1 SGHTA and CDR2 FQGNSA. The CDR3 bases are TGTGCCAGCAGCGGACGGACAGGGAGGGATACGCAGTATTTT. Encoded protein: CASSGRTGRDTQYF.

The genes are TRBV18 and TRBJ2-7; TRBD2 matches 8 bases. Germline V gene sequence: CDR1 KGHSH, CDR2 LQKENI. Trimming removed 0 bases from V and 4 bases from J; junction bases left unmatched: 2. The CDR3 is 14 amino acids. In nucleotides, the CDR3 is TGTGCCAGCTCACCACCCGGGGGGGCTTACGAGCAGTACTTC. Its translation: CASSPPGGAYEQYF.

This clonotype was observed many times. The rearrangement uses TRBV29-1 and TRBJ2-7, with 7 nucleotides matching TRBD1. The CDR3 runs 12 residues. From germline, CDR1 is SQVTM and CDR2 ANQGSEA. V gave up 6 bases and J gave up 5 bases; unmatched junction bases: 7. The CDR3 nucleotides are TGCAGCGTCATCGGGACAGTCCACGAGCAGTACTTC. Translating gives CSVIGTVHEQYF.

At least ten counts were recorded for this clonotype. The chain has TRBV11-2 and TRBJ2-2, with D possibly being TRBD1 or TRBD2 (5 bases each). This CDR3 is built from 16 residues. The germline gives CDR1 SGHAT, CDR2 FQNNGV. V gave up 5 bases and J gave up 0 bases, with 13 bases separating them. CDR3 loop: CASSPRWGSNTGELFF. The CDR3 coding sequence is TGTGCCAGCAGCCCGCGGTGGGGGTCGAACACCGGGGAGCTGTTTTTT.

About this clonotype: This may arise from a read error, as a much more abundant clone is one base away. The chain uses TRBV20-1 and TRBJ2-1, with 9 positions matching TRBD2. Germline V CDR1 and CDR2: DFQATT, SNEGSKA (reference sequence). CDR3 length: 15 residues. The CDR3 here is CSASPRGRGNNEQIF. In DNA, the CDR3 is TGCAGTGCTAGCCCTCGCGGGAGGGGTAACAATGAGCAGATCTTC.